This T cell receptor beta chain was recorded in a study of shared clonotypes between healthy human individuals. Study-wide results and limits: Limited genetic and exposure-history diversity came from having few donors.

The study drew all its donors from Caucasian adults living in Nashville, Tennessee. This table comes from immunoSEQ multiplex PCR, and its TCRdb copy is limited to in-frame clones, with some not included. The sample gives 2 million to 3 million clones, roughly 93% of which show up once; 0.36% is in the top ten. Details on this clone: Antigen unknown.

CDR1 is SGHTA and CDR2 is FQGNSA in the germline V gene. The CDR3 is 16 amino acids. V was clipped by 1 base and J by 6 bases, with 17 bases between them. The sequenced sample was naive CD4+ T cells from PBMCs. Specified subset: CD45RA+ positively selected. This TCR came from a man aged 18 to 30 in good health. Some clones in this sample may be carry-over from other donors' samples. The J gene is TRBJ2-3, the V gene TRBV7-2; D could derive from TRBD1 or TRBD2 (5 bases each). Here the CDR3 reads CASSLEAPGTVDTQYF. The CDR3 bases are TGTGCCAGCAGCTTAGAAGCCCCGGGGACGGTGGATACGCAGTATTTT.